The present T cell receptor (beta chain) was sequenced within a study of blood T cells in healthy people across ages. Together with a sample-barcoded 5' primer, a J-beta primer mix was included in a second PCR lasting about 7 to 11 cycles. Each cDNA molecule carried a tag from a template-switch adaptor that contained 12 random nucleotides. TCRdb re-called the 5' RACE reads through MiXCR, storing one row per CDR3 protein. The sample gives hundreds of thousands of distinct CDR3 sequences, approximately 24% of which show up once; over 2.5% is in the top ten. Trimming took off 6 bases at V and 7 bases at J, with 18 bases between the two ends. This CDR3 is built from 14 residues. These same records also appear under a second study, on T cells of mothers and their children. That source notes: Random nucleotides (2-4) and sample barcodes were added by the M1S primer used in the second PCR.

The clonotype comes from a boy aged 5-17 years in good health. The chain is built from TRBV12-3 or TRBV12-4 and TRBJ1-2; D is unclear. Material: blood. In DNA form, the CDR3 reads TGTGCCAGCAGCCCTCCCCCTCGACTGGGTGGCTACACCTTC. This gives the protein CASSPPPRLGGYTF.